The rows below give T cell receptor beta chains drawn from one sample of a study of blood T cell repertoires in COVID-19. Sequencing was performed with immunoSEQ multiplex PCR; in TCRdb, only in-frame clones are kept and a portion is missing. The sample yields roughly 150,000 clones, around 82% seen once. The sample was peripheral blood. The receptors here all came from a man aged 65 to 79 with active or convalescent COVID-19. The CDR3 runs from the conserved cysteine through the conserved F or W. A D gene is named only where the DNA matches it firmly. Clone size is shown for a subset of rows, as once, few, many or a class of expanded clone.

D: TRBD2; V: TRBV5-4; J: TRBJ2-2; size: .; CDR3: CASSYEAGVHTGELFF; DNA: TGTGCCAGCAGTTATGAGGCGGGAGTACACACCGGGGAGCTGTTTTTT
D: TRBD1; V: TRBV5-1; J: TRBJ2-7; size: .; CDR3: CASSLVIGTGTNEQYF; DNA: TGCGCCAGCAGCTTGGTGATCGGGACAGGGACCAACGAGCAGTACTTC
D: TRBD2; V: TRBV7-9; J: TRBJ2-5; size: .; CDR3: CASSPGTSGRYETQYF; DNA: TGTGCCAGCAGCCCAGGGACTAGCGGGAGGTATGAGACCCAGTACTTC
D: TRBD1; V: TRBV19; J: TRBJ1-4; size: few; CDR3: CASSNRGASEKLFF; DNA: TGTGCCAGTAGCAACAGGGGGGCCAGTGAAAAACTGTTTTTT
D: .; V: TRBV5-1; J: TRBJ2-1; size: .; CDR3: CASSLQPEGGGNEQFF; DNA: TGCGCCAGCAGCTTGCAGCCGGAGGGAGGGGGCAATGAGCAGTTCTTC
D: .; V: TRBV7-2; J: TRBJ2-7; size: .; CDR3: CASSLQTGRDPYEQYF; DNA: TGTGCCAGCAGCTTACAGACAGGAAGAGATCCCTACGAGCAGTACTTC
D: .; V: TRBV18; J: TRBJ2-4; size: .; CDR3: CASSSAGFGIQYF; DNA: TGTGCCAGCTCATCCGCGGGATTTGGCATTCAGTACTTC
D: .; V: TRBV5-1; J: TRBJ2-7; size: .; CDR3: CASSPGGGQTAYEQYF; DNA: TGCGCCAGCAGCCCTGGAGGGGGACAGACTGCCTACGAGCAGTACTTC
D: .; V: TRBV24-1; J: TRBJ1-5; size: .; CDR3: CATNRGSNQPQHF; DNA: TGTGCCACCAACCGAGGTAGCAATCAGCCCCAGCATTTT
D: .; V: TRBV7-8; J: TRBJ1-5; size: .; CDR3: CASSLAVGVGVGSNQPQHF; DNA: TGTGCCAGCAGCTTAGCGGTCGGGGTTGGGGTGGGTAGCAATCAGCCCCAGCATTTT
D: TRBD1; V: TRBV7-2; J: TRBJ2-7; size: .; CDR3: CASSLVGQVTSYEQYF; DNA: TGTGCCAGCAGCTTAGTTGGACAGGTGACCTCTTACGAGCAGTACTTC
D: TRBD1; V: TRBV18; J: TRBJ1-1; size: .; CDR3: CASLDRSEAFF; DNA: TGTGCCAGCCTGGACAGGAGTGAAGCTTTCTTT
D: TRBD1; V: TRBV2; J: TRBJ1-2; size: .; CDR3: CASREQGRGTYGYTF; DNA: TGTGCCAGCAGGGAACAGGGGAGGGGAACCTATGGCTACACCTTC
D: TRBD2; V: TRBV7-9; J: TRBJ2-1; size: .; CDR3: CASSRSGSPASEQFF; DNA: TGTGCCAGCAGTAGAAGCGGGAGCCCTGCGAGTGAGCAGTTCTTC
D: TRBD1; V: TRBV27; J: TRBJ2-6; size: .; CDR3: CASSSRDRDTKAGANVLTF; DNA: TGTGCCAGCAGCTCCCGGGACAGGGATACGAAGGCTGGGGCCAACGTCCTGACTTTC
D: TRBD1; V: TRBV18; J: TRBJ2-2; size: .; CDR3: CASSPAGTGPGELFF; DNA: TGTGCCAGCTCACCTGCCGGGACAGGCCCCGGGGAGCTGTTTTTT
D: TRBD1; V: TRBV19; J: TRBJ2-1; size: .; CDR3: CASSSFRDRVKGEQFF; DNA: TGTGCCAGTAGCTCCTTCCGGGACAGGGTAAAAGGTGAGCAGTTCTTC
D: TRBD1; V: TRBV5-1; J: TRBJ1-6; size: .; CDR3: CASSTHRGLDSPLHF; DNA: TGCGCCAGCAGCACCCACAGGGGGCTGGATTCACCCCTCCACTTT
D: .; V: TRBV2; J: TRBJ1-6; size: .; CDR3: CASRAGWLNNSPLHF; DNA: TGTGCCAGCAGGGCAGGGTGGCTAAATAATTCACCCCTCCACTTT